The next 10 T cell receptor beta chains were all read from a single sample in a study of molecular identifiers for immune sequencing clone quantification. TCRdb reprocessed the PCR reads with MiXCR, giving one entry per CDR3 protein. The sample includes more than 300,000 distinct CDR3 sequences, about 21% of them seen just once. Source material: naive CD8+ T cells from blood, with Jurkat cell RNA spiked in. Regarding subset: FACS-sorted CD8+CD4-CCR7+CD45RA+ naive T cells. The receptors were gathered from a human donor in good health. Some libraries in this study had Jurkat cell RNA spiked in.

This clonotype was observed at least ten times. The gene calls are TRBV7-6 and TRBJ2-7; D remains ambiguous. The CDR3 contains 12 residues. The V gene's germline CDR1 is SGHVS and CDR2 FNYEAQ. Trimming pared 6 bases from V and 6 bases from J, leaving 12 bases between. CDR3 region: CASSPTAAEQYF. Here the CDR3 DNA reads TGTGCCAGCAGTCCGACCGCGGCCGAGCAGTACTTC.

There are a few counts of this clonotype. The rearrangement links TRBV4-1 to TRBJ1-1, with D possibly being TRBD1 (5 bases). In germline, CDR1 is MGHRA, CDR2 YSYEKL. Trimming pared 1 base from V and 4 bases from J, leaving 13 bases between. CDR3 length: 15 residues. The CDR3 here is CASSQVSWGGTEAFF. The CDR3 nucleotides are TGCGCCAGCAGCCAAGTCTCCTGGGGGGGCACTGAAGCTTTCTTT.

This clonotype showed up many times. V usage is TRBV3-1 and J usage is TRBJ2-2, with 14 bases lining up with TRBD2. V lost 5 bases to trimming and J lost 5 bases; unmatched junction nucleotides: 4. Germline V gene data show CDR1 as LGHDT and CDR2 as YNNKEL (reference sequence). There are 16 residues in the CDR3. The CDR3, as DNA: TGTGCCAGCAGCTCGGGACTAGCGGGAGAGACCGGGGAGCTGTTTTTT. The encoded protein is CASSSGLAGETGELFF.

In this sample, this clonotype turned up a few times. V usage is TRBV27 and J usage is TRBJ2-5; 7 bases align to TRBD1. CDR1 and CDR2 from the germline V gene are MNHEY and SMNVEV (reference sequence). J was trimmed by 0 bases and V by 4 bases; bases with no gene match: 8. This CDR3 spans 16 amino acids. The CDR3 DNA is TGTGCCAGCAGTTCTGAGGGACAGCCGTACCAAGAGACCCAGTACTTC. This translates into CASSSEGQPYQETQYF.

This clonotype was observed at least ten times. The chain joins TRBV12-3 or TRBV12-4 to TRBJ2-3, with D tentatively TRBD1 (6 bases). There are 15 residues in the CDR3. V shed 5 bases and J shed 4 bases, with 16 bases lying between them. The CDR3 DNA sequence: TGTGCCAGCAGTCAGGGGACACTACAATCAGATACGCAGTATTTT. As protein: CASSQGTLQSDTQYF.

Concerning this clonotype itself: A read error may explain this, as a much larger clone is one base away. This likely comes from a read error, as the CDR3 has no conserved phenylalanine or tryptophan at its end. The chain joins TRBV6-5 to TRBJ2-5; TRBD1 is a possible D gene (7 bases). CDR3 length: 17 residues. V was clipped by 0 bases and J by 4 bases, with 18 bases between them. Germline V gives CDR1 MNHEY, CDR2 SVGAGI. The CDR3 spells CASSYSSADREVETQYL. As DNA, the CDR3 is TGTGCCAGCAGTTACTCCTCTGCAGACAGGGAGGTAGAGACCCAGTACTTA.

This clonotype was seen at least ten times. The DNA of the CDR3 is TGTGCCAGCAGCTTGCTTTTGGCCGCGGAGACCCAGTACTTC. This sequence encodes CASSLLLAAETQYF. The V call is TRBV7-9, the J call TRBJ2-5; D gene ambiguous. Trimming stripped 3 bases from V and 5 bases from J, with 13 bases between. This CDR3 is 14 amino acids long. CDR1 is SEHNR, CDR2 FQNEAQ, per germline (reference sequence). Using reference TRBV7-9 and TRBJ2-5 for the parts outside the CDR3, the full variable domain is DTGVSQNPRHKITKRGQNVTFRCDPISEHNRLYWYRQTLGQGPEFLTYFQNEAQLEKSRLLSDRFSAERPKGSFSTLEIQRTEQGDSAMYLCASSLLLAAETQYFGPGTRLLVL.

The sample holds many counts of this clonotype. The genes are TRBV28 and TRBJ2-5, with 8 bases lining up with TRBD2. The CDR3 sequence is 19 residues long. CDR1 is MDHEN and CDR2 is SYDVKM in the germline V gene. The V segment lost 3 bases and the J segment 0 bases; nucleotides outside the gene matches: 15. The CDR3 DNA is TGTGCCAGCAGTTTCGGCCCCCTCGGGGGCGGGGGGAACCAAGAGACCCAGTACTTC. Its translation is CASSFGPLGGGGNQETQYF.

This clonotype appeared a few times. The rearrangement uses TRBV4-3 and TRBJ2-7, with D unclear. Trimming removed 0 bases from V and 0 bases from J, with 6 bases in between. Germline V CDR1 and CDR2: LGHNA, YSLEER. This CDR3 comprises 14 residues. CDR3 region: CASSQDMASYEQYF. Written as DNA, the CDR3 is TGCGCCAGCAGCCAAGATATGGCCTCCTACGAGCAGTACTTC.

In the case of this clonotype: Being one base from a much bigger clone, this may be a read error. The chain couples TRBV12-3 or TRBV12-4 to TRBJ1-5, with TRBD1 identical over 9 bases. The junction had 5 bases not matched to a gene; V was cut back by 5 bases and J by 6 bases. The CDR3 is 14 amino acids. CDR3 nucleotides: TGTGCCAGCAGTAAAACAGGGGGCAGTCAGCCCCAGCATTTT. It encodes CASSKTGGSQPQHF.